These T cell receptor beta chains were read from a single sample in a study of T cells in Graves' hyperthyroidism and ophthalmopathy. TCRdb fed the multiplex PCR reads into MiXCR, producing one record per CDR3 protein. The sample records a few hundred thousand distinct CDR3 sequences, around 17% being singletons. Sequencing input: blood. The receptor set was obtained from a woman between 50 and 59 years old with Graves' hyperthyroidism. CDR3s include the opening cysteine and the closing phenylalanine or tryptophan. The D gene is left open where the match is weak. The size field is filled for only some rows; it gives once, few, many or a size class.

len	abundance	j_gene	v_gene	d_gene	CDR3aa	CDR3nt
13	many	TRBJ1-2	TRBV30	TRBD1	CAWSTGQAYGYTF	TGTGCCTGGAGCACCGGACAGGCATATGGCTACACCTTC
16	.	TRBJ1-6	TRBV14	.	CASSQDLGGVNSPLHF	TGTGCCAGCAGCCAAGACTTGGGGGGTGTCAATTCACCCCTCCACTTT
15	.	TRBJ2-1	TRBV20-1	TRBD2	CSAPGLAGAYNEQFF	TGCAGTGCTCCCGGACTAGCGGGGGCTTACAATGAGCAGTTCTTC
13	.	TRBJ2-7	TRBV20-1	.	CSAGGQNPYEQYF	TGCAGTGCTGGTGGACAGAATCCCTACGAGCAGTACTTC
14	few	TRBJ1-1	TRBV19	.	CASSSPSWDTEAFF	TGTGCCAGTAGTTCCCCCTCATGGGACACTGAAGCTTTCTTT
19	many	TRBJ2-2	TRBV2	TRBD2	CASSRSGLAGEIDTGELFF	TGTGCCAGCAGTCGCTCGGGACTAGCGGGAGAAATAGACACCGGGGAGCTGTTTTTT
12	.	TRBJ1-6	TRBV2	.	CASLGWNSPLHF	TGTGCCAGCCTCGGGTGGAATTCACCCCTCCACTTT
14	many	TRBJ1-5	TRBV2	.	CASRSTGIGQPQHF	TGTGCCAGCAGGTCTACAGGGATAGGGCAGCCCCAGCATTTT
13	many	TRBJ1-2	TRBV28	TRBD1	CASRTGAGYGYTF	TGTGCCAGCAGGACAGGGGCGGGCTATGGCTACACCTTC
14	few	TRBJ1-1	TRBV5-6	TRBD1	CASSLDRGAVGAFF	TGTGCCAGCAGCCTCGACAGGGGAGCCGTCGGAGCTTTCTTT
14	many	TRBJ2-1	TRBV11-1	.	CASSLRARYNEQFF	TGTGCCAGCAGCTTAAGGGCGCGGTACAATGAGCAGTTCTTC
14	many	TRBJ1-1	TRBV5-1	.	CASSGNVENTEAFF	TGCGCCAGCAGCGGTAATGTCGAGAACACTGAAGCTTTCTTT
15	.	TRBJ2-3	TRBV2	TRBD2	CASSPSGSPQDTQYF	TGTGCCAGCAGTCCTAGCGGGAGCCCGCAAGATACGCAGTATTTT
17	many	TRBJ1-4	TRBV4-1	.	CASSQDGILRLGEKLFF	TGCGCCAGCAGCCAAGATGGGATACTCAGGCTAGGGGAAAAACTGTTTTTT
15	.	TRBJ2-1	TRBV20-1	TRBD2	CSASEAGRFGNEQFF	TGCAGTGCTTCCGAAGCGGGAAGGTTTGGGAATGAGCAGTTCTTC
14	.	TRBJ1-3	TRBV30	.	CAWSFVKSGNTIYF	TGTGCCTGGAGTTTCGTAAAGTCTGGAAACACCATATATTTT
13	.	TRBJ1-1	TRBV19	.	CASSGQTNTEAFF	TGTGCCAGCTCGGGACAAACGAACACTGAAGCTTTCTTT
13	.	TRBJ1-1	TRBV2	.	CASMFGGATEAFF	TGTGCCAGCATGTTTGGTGGGGCTACTGAAGCTTTCTTT
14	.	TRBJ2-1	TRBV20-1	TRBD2	CSAGLAGLPYEQFF	TGCAGCGCGGGACTAGCGGGCTTGCCCTACGAGCAGTTCTTC
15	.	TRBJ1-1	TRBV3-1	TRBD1	CASSRGAGGNTEAFF	TGTGCCAGCAGCCGAGGGGCAGGGGGGAACACTGAGGCTTTCTTT
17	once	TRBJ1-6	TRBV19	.	CASSSELGVRGNSPLHF	TGTGCCAGTAGCAGCGAATTGGGAGTAAGGGGCAATTCACCCCTCCACTTT
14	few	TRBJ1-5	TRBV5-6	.	CASSLYSSNQPQHF	TGTGCCAGCAGCTTATACAGCAGCAATCAGCCCCAGCATTTT
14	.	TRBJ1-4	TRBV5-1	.	CASSSGQYNEKLFF	TGCGCCAGCAGCTCCGGACAGTATAATGAAAAACTGTTTTTT
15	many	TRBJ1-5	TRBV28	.	CASRLHREGNQPQHF	TGTGCCAGCAGATTACACAGGGAGGGCAATCAGCCCCAGCATTTT
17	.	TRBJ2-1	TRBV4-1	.	CASSQDRQSVSYNEQFF	TGCGCCAGCAGCCAAGATCGACAGTCCGTCTCCTACAATGAGCAGTTCTTC
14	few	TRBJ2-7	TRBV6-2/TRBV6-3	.	CASWDPRFHYEQYF	TGTGCCAGCTGGGACCCGCGATTCCACTACGAGCAGTACTTC
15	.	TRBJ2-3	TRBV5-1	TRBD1	CASSYRQGSTDTQYF	TGCGCCAGCAGCTACCGACAGGGGAGCACAGATACGCAGTATTTT
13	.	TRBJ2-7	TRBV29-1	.	CSVVGDIKYEQYF	TGCAGCGTTGTGGGGGACATAAAGTACGAGCAGTACTTC
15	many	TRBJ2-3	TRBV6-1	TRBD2	CASSPPTSGRDTQYF	TGTGCCAGCAGTCCACCCACTAGCGGGAGGGATACGCAGTATTTT
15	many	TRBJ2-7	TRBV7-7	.	CASSLKAGTSYEQYF	TGTGCTAGCAGCTTAAAGGCGGGAACCTCCTACGAGCAGTACTTC
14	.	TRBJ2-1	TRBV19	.	CASSIRQVGNEQFF	TGTGCCAGTAGTATAAGACAAGTCGGCAATGAGCAGTTCTTC
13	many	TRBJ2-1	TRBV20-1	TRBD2	CSARLAGVDEQFF	TGCAGTGCTAGACTAGCGGGAGTGGATGAGCAGTTCTTC
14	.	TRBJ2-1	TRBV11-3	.	CASRSAGFYNEQFF	TGTGCCAGCAGGTCTGCGGGATTCTACAATGAGCAGTTCTTC
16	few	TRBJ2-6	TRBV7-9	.	CASSLGRGFGANVLTF	TGTGCCAGCAGCTTAGGGCGAGGGTTTGGGGCCAACGTCCTGACTTTC
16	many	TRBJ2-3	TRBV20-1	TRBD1	CSAGAMDRGFTDTQYF	TGCAGTGCTGGGGCGATGGACAGGGGCTTCACAGATACGCAGTATTTT
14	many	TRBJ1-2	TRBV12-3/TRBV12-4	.	CASSIGSFGDGYTF	TGTGCCAGCAGTATAGGGTCCTTTGGGGATGGCTACACCTTC
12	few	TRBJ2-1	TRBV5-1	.	CASSHDGGEQFF	TGCGCCAGCAGCCATGACGGAGGGGAGCAGTTCTTC
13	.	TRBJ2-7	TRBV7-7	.	CASSPHEGYEQYF	TGTGCTAGCAGCCCTCATGAGGGGTATGAGCAGTACTTC
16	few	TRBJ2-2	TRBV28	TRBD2	CASSRLAGGGTGELFF	TGTGCCAGCAGCAGACTAGCGGGAGGGGGTACCGGGGAGCTGTTTTTT
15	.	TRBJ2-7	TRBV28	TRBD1	CASSQVGQGSYEQYF	TGTGCCAGCAGCCAAGTCGGACAGGGTTCCTACGAGCAGTACTTC
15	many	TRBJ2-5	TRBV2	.	CASSDGLGAQETQYF	TGTGCCAGCAGCGACGGCTTAGGGGCCCAAGAGACCCAGTACTTC
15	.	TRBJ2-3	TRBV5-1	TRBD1	CASRFSGQAADTQYF	TGCGCCAGCAGATTTTCTGGACAGGCAGCAGATACGCAGTATTTT
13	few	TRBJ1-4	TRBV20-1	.	CSASGPDGKKLFF	TGCAGTGCTAGCGGGCCAGACGGCAAAAAACTGTTTTTT
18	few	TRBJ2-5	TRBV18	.	CASSPIVLRWDGEETQYF	TGTGCCAGCTCACCTATAGTGCTCCGTTGGGACGGAGAAGAGACCCAGTACTTC
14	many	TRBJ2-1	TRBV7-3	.	CASSLDRGINEQFF	TGTGCCAGCAGCCTTGATAGAGGAATCAATGAGCAGTTCTTC
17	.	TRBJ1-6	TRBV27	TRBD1	CASSLVRTGFYNSPLHF	TGTGCCAGCAGTTTAGTGCGGACAGGCTTCTATAATTCACCCCTCCACTTT
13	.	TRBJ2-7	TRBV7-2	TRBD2	CASSLAGDYEQYF	TGTGCCAGCAGTTTAGCGGGGGATTACGAGCAGTACTTC
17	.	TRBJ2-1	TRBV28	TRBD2	CASSLPSSGRGYNEQFF	TGTGCCAGCAGTTTACCGTCTAGCGGGCGGGGGTACAATGAGCAGTTCTTC
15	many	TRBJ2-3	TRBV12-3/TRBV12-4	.	CASTPWTQSTDTQYF	TGTGCCAGCACCCCCTGGACTCAATCCACAGATACGCAGTATTTT
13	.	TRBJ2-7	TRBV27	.	CASRTGRNYEQYF	TGTGCCAGCAGGACGGGACGGAATTACGAGCAGTACTTC
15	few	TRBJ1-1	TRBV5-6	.	CASSSTGLRDTEAFF	TGTGCCAGCAGCTCGACAGGCCTTCGGGACACTGAAGCTTTCTTT
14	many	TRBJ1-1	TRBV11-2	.	CASTLLRGNTEAFF	TGTGCCAGCACCTTATTACGGGGGAACACTGAAGCTTTCTTT